This TCR beta chain came from a study of blood T cell repertoires in COVID-19. Study at large: Acute and convalescent COVID-19 specimens originated in the United States, Italy and Spain. The analysed material was cDNA or gDNA that came from T cells, B-cell-depleted T cells, or PBMCs.

Original handling: Amplification with reference gene primers provided the estimates of nucleated cell counts. Profiled with immunoSEQ multiplex PCR; TCRdb holds only in-frame clones, not every one. For V, J and clone size, that table is used; D and trimming come from the DNA. The data show some 280,000 clones, roughly 88% seen once. The V gene's germline CDR1 is SQVTM and CDR2 ANQGSEA. This CDR3 comprises 13 residues. Deletions cut 7 bases from V and 5 bases from J, with 18 bases between. The sequenced sample consisted of peripheral blood. The receptor was derived from a woman aged 30 to 39 with active or convalescent COVID-19. This sequence joins TRBV29-1 and TRBJ2-7; a possible D gene is TRBD2 (6 bases). The CDR3 coding sequence is TGCAGCGCCCAGTCGGCGTCGGGGGACGAGCAGTACTTC. The encoded protein is CSAQSASGDEQYF.